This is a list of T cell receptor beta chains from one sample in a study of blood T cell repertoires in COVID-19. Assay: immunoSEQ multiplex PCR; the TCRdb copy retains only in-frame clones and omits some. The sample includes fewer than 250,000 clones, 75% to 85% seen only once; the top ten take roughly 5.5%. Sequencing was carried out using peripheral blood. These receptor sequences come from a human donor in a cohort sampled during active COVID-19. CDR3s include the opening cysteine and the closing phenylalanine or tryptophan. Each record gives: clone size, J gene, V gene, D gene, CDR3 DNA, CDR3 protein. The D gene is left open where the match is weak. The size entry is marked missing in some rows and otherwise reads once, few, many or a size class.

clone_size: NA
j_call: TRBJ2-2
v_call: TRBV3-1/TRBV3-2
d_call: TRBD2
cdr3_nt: TGTGCCAGCAGCCAAGAATCGGGGGGTATCAACACCGGGGAGCTGTTTTTT
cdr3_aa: CASSQESGGINTGELFF

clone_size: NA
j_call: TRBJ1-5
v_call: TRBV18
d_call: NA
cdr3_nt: TGTGCCAGCTCACCAACAGGGTATCAGCCCCAGCATTTT
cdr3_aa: CASSPTGYQPQHF

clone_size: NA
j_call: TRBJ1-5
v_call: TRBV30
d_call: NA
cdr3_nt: TGTGCCTGGAGAGCAGGAATCAATCAGCCCCAGCATTTT
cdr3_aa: CAWRAGINQPQHF

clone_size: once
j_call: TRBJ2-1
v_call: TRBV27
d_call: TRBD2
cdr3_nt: TGTGCCAGCAGTCCTATTGGGACTAGCGGGGGGAATGAGCAGTTCTTC
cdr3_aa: CASSPIGTSGGNEQFF

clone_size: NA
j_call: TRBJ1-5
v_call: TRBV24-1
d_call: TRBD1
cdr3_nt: TGTGCCACCAGTGACCGAGACAGGGGTTCGGAAAGCAATCAGCCCCAGCATTTT
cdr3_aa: CATSDRDRGSESNQPQHF

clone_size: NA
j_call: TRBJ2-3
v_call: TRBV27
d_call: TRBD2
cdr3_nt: TGTGCCAGCAGTTTAAGGACTAGCGGGAGGACAGATACGCAGTATTTT
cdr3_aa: CASSLRTSGRTDTQYF

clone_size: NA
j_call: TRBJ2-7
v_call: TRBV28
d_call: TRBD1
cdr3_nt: TGTGCCAGCAGATCAGGGGGCTCCTACGAGCAGTACTTC
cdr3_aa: CASRSGGSYEQYF

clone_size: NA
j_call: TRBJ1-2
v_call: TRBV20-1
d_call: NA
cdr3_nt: TGCAGTGCTAGCACAGGGTATGGCTACACCTTC
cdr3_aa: CSASTGYGYTF

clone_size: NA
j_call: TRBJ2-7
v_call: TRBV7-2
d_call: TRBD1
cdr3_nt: TGTGCCAGCAGCCGCGAGGCCAGGGGGAGATCCGGCGAGCAGTACTTC
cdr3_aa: CASSREARGRSGEQYF

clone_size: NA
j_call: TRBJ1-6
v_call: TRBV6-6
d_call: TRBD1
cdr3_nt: TGTGCCAGCAGTTACGACAGGGACTATAATTCACCCCTCCACTTT
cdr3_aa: CASSYDRDYNSPLHF

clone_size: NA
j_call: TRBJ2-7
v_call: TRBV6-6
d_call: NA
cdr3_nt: TGTGCCAGCAGTTACGGCCCAGACTACGAGCAGTACTTC
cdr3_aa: CASSYGPDYEQYF

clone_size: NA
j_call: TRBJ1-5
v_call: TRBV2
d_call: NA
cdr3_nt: TGTGCCAGCAGTGGGGGGGATAGCAATCAGCCCCAGCATTTT
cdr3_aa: CASSGGDSNQPQHF

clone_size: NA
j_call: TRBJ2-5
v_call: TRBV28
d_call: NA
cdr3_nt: TGTGCCAGCAGCAGGGATACGACGGAGACCCAGTACTTC
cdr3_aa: CASSRDTTETQYF

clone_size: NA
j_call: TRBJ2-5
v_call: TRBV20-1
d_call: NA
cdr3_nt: TGCAGTGCTAGTCGGTCAGGGGCCACCCAAGAGACCCAGTACTTC
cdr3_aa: CSASRSGATQETQYF

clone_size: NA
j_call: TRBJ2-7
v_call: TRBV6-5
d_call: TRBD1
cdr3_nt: TGTGCCAGCAGAGCCTCCGGGACAGGGTTACCCGAGCAGTACTTC
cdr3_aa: CASRASGTGLPEQYF

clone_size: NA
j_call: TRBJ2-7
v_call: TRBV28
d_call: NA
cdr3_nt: TGTGCCAGCAGGAACAGGGGAGGTTCCTACGAGCAGTACTTC
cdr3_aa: CASRNRGGSYEQYF

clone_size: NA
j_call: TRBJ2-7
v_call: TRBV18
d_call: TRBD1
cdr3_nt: TGTGCCAGCTCACCAATTAAGGGGGCGTCCTACGAGCAGTACTTC
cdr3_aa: CASSPIKGASYEQYF

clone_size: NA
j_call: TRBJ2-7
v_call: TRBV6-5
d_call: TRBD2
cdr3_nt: TGTGCCAGCAGTTTGGGACTAGCGGGAGAATACGAGCAGTACTTC
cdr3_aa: CASSLGLAGEYEQYF

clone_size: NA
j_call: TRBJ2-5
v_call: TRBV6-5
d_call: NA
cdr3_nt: TGTGCCAGCAGTCTCCAGGCAGGGGATCAAGAGACCCAGTACTTC
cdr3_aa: CASSLQAGDQETQYF

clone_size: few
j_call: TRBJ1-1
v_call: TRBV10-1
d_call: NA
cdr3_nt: TGCGCCAGCAATGACGGGGAGAACACTGAAGCTTTCTTT
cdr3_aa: CASNDGENTEAFF

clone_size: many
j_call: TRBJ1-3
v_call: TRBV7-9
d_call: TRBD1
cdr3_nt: TGTGCCAGCAGCTTTCCGTTACGACAGGGAAGTGCTGGAAACACCATATATTTT
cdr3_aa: CASSFPLRQGSAGNTIYF

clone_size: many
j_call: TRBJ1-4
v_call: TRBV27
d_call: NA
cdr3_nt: TGTGCCAGCAGTCCAAGGAGCCATGAAAAACTGTTTTTT
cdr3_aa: CASSPRSHEKLFF

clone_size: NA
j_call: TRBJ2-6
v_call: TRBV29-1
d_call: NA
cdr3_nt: TGCAGCGTTGAGGTACTATACTCTGGGGCCAACGTCCTGACTTTC
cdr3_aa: CSVEVLYSGANVLTF

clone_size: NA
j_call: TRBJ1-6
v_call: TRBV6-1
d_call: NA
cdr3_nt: TGTGCCAGCAGTGAATCGGGGAGCTCCTATAATTCACCCCTCCACTTT
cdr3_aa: CASSESGSSYNSPLHF

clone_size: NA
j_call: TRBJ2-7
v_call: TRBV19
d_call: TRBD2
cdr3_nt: TGTGCCAGTAAATTTAGGGAGGGTTTCAACGAGCAGTACTTC
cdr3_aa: CASKFREGFNEQYF

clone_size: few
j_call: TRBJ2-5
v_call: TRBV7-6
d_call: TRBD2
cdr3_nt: TGTGCCAGCAGCCCATCCGGACTAGCGGGAGGGGAGACCCAGTACTTC
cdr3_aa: CASSPSGLAGGETQYF

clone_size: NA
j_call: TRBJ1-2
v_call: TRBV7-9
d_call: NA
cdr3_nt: TGTGCCAGCAGCACCCTAACAGGGCCCATGGTCTATGGCTACACCTTC
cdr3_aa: CASSTLTGPMVYGYTF

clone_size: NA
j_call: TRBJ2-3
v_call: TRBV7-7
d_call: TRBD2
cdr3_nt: TGTGCTAGCAGCCAAGGACTAGCGGGGGTCACCACAGATACGCAGTATTTT
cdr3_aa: CASSQGLAGVTTDTQYF

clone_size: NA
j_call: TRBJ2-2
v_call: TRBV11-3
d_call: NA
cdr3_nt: TGTGCCAGCAGCTTAGATCTCTCAGGGCTAACCGGGGAGCTGTTTTTT
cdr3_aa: CASSLDLSGLTGELFF

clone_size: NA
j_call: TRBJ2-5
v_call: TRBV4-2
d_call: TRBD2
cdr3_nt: TGTGCCAGCGGTACGGTTAGCGGGGAGACCCAGTACTTC
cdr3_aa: CASGTVSGETQYF

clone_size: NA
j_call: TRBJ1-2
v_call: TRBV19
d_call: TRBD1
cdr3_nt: TGTGCCAGTAGCCTAACAGGGGGCGCCTATGGCTACACCTTC
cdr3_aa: CASSLTGGAYGYTF

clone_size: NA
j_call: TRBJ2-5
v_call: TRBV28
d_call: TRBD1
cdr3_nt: TGTGCCAGCAGATCGGGACAGGGAGAGACCCAGTACTTC
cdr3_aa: CASRSGQGETQYF

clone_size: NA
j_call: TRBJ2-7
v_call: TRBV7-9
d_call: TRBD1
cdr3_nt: TGTGCCAGCTCCGGGACAGGGCACTACGAGCAGTACTTC
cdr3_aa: CASSGTGHYEQYF

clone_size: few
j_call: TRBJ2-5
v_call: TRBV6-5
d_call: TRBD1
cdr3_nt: TGTGCCAGCAGGGGGACAGCGGAGACCCAGTACTTC
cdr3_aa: CASRGTAETQYF

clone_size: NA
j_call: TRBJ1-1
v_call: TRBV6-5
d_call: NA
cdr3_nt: TGTGCCAGCAGTCTAAGCCACAGGCTAACCAAAGCTTTCTTT
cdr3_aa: CASSLSHRLTKAFF

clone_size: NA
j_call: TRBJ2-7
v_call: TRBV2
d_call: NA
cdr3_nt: TGTGCCAGCAGGGCCGGGACAACGACCTACGAGCAGTACTTC
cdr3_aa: CASRAGTTTYEQYF

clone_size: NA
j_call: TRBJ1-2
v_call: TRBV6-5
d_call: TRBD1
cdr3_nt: TGTGCCAGCAGCTCGGGACAGGGGAGGAGCTACACCTTC
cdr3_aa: CASSSGQGRSYTF

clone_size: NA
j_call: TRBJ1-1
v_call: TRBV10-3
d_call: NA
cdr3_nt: TGTGCCATCAGTGAAAGAGGATCCAACACTGAAGCTTTCTTT
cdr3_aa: CAISERGSNTEAFF

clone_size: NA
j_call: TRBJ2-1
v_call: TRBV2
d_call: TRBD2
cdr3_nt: TGTGCCAGCAGTGAAACAGCGGGAGTAGGGGAGCAGTTCTTC
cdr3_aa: CASSETAGVGEQFF

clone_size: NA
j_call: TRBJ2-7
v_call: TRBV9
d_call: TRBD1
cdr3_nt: TGTGCCAGCAGCGTCACAGGGGGCCTCGAGCAGTACTTC
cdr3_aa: CASSVTGGLEQYF

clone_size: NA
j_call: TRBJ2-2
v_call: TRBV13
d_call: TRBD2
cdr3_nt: TGTGCCAGCAGCCCCCTAGTCGGGGCGGGGGGGCTCAACACCGGGGAGCTGTTTTTT
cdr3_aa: CASSPLVGAGGLNTGELFF

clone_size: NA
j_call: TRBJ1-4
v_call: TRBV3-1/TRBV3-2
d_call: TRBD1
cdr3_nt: TGTGCCAGCAGCCAATGGGGACAGGAGGGTGAAAAACTGTTTTTT
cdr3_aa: CASSQWGQEGEKLFF

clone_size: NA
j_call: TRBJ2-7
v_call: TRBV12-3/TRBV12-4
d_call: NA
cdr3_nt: TGTGCCAGCAGTTCCGGGACAAGCTACGAGCAGTACTTC
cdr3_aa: CASSSGTSYEQYF

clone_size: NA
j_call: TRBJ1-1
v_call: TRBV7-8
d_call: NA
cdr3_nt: TGTGCCAGCAGCTTGGCGCGGGGGTTGGAAGCTTTCTTT
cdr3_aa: CASSLARGLEAFF

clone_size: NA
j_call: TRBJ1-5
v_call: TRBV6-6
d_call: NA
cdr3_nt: TGTGCCAGCAGTCCTAGCCGAGCCGATCAGCCCCAGCATTTT
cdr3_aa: CASSPSRADQPQHF

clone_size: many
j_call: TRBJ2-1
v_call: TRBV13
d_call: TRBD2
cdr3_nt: TGTGCCAGCAGCTTAGTAATAGCGGGAGGTCGAAATGAGCAGTTCTTC
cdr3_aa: CASSLVIAGGRNEQFF

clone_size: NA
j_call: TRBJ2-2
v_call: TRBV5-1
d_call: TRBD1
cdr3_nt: TGCGCCAGCAACACCGGACAGGGGACCGGGGAGCTGTTTTTT
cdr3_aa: CASNTGQGTGELFF

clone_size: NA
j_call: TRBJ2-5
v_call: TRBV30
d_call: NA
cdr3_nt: TGTGCCTGGAGTCAGGGGCTGAAGTGGGAGACCCAGTACTTC
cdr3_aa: CAWSQGLKWETQYF

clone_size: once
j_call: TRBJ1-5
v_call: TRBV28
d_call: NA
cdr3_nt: TGTGCCAGCAGTCTTGGTAGGGGGGGGCAGCCCCAGCATTTT
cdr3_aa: CASSLGRGGQPQHF

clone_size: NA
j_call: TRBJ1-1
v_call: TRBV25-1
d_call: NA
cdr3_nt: TGTGCCAGCAGTCCGGGACAACTAGGCACTGAAGCTTTCTTT
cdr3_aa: CASSPGQLGTEAFF

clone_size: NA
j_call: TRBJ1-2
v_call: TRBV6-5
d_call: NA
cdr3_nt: TGTGCCAGCAGTTATGGCAGGGGCGAGTTTGGCTACACCTTC
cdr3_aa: CASSYGRGEFGYTF